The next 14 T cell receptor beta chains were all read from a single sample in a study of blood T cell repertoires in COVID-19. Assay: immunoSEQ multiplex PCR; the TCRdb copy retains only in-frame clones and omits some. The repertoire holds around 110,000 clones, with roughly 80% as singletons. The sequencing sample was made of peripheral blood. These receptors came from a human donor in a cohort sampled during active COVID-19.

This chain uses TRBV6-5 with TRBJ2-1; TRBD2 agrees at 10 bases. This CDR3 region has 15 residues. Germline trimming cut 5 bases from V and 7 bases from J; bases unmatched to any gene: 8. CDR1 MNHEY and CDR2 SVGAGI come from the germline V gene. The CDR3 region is CASSKEREGRNEQFF. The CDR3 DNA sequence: TGTGCCAGCAGTAAGGAGCGGGAGGGGAGGAATGAGCAGTTCTTC.

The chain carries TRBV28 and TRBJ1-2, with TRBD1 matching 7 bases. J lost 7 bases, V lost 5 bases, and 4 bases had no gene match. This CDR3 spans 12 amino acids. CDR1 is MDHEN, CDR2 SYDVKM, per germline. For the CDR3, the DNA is TGTGCCAGCAGTCAGGGGGTGCGTGGCTACACCTTC. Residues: CASSQGVRGYTF.

As DNA, the CDR3 is TGTGCCAGCAGCTCTGGTGGGGGCCCCTACAATGAGCAGTTCTTC. This encodes CASSSGGGPYNEQFF. The chain combines TRBV9 with TRBJ2-1; weak D call: TRBD1 (6 bases). Trimming removed 4 bases from V and 2 bases from J, with 13 bases in between. The CDR3 is 15 residues long. Germline V gene lookup returns CDR1 SGDLS and CDR2 YYNGEE.

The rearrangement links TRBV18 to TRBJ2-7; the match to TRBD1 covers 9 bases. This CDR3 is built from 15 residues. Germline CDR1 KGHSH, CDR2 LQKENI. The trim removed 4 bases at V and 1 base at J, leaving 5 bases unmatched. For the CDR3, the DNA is TGTGCCAGCTCACTCGACAGGGGGAAATCCTACGAGCAGTACTTC. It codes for CASSLDRGKSYEQYF. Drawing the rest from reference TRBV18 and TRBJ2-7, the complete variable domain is NAGVMQNPRHLVRRRGQEARLRCSPMKGHSHVYWYRQLPEEGLKFMVYLQKENIIDESGMPKERFSAEFPKEGPSILRIQQVVRGDSAAYFCASSLDRGKSYEQYFGPGTRLTVT.

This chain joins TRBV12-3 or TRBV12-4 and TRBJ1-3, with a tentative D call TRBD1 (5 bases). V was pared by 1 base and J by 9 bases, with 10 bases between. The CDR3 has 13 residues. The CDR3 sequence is CASSLGFGGTIYF. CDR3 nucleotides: TGTGCCAGCAGTTTAGGATTCGGGGGCACCATATATTTT.

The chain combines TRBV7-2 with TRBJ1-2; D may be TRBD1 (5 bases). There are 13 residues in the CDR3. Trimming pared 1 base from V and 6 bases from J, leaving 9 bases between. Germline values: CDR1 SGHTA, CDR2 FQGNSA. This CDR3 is CASSLVGGDGYTF. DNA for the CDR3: TGTGCCAGCAGCTTAGTGGGGGGGGATGGCTACACCTTC.

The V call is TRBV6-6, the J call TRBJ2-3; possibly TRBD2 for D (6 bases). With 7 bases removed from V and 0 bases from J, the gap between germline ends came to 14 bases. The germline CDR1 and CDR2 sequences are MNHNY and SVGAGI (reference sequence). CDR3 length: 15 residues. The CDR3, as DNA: TGTGCCAGCACCCCACGGGGGACTAGCACAGATACGCAGTATTTT. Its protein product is CASTPRGTSTDTQYF.

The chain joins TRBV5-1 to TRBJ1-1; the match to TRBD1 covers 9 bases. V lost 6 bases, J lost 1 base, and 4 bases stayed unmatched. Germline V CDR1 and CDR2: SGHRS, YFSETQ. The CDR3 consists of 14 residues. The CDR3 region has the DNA TGCGCCAGCAACCAGGGACAGGGGAACACTGAAGCTTTCTTT. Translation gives CASNQGQGNTEAFF. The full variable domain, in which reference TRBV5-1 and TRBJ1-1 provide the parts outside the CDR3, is KAGVTQTPRYLIKTRGQQVTLSCSPISGHRSVSWYQQTPGQGLQFLFEYFSETQRNKGNFPGRFSGRQFSNSRSEMNVSTLELGDSALYLCASNQGQGNTEAFFGQGTRLTVV.

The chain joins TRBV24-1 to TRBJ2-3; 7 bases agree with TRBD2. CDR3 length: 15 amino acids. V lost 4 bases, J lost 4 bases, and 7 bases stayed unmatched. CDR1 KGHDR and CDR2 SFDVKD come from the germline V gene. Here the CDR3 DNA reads TGTGCCACCAGTGACCGGACTAGTCTATCAGATACGCAGTATTTT. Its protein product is CATSDRTSLSDTQYF.

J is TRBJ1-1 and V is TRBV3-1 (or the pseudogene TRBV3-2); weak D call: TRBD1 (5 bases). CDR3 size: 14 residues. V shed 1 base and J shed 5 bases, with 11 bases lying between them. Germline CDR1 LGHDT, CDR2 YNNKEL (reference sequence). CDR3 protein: CASSQGGGATEAFF. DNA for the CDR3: TGTGCCAGCAGCCAAGGGGGAGGGGCGACTGAAGCTTTCTTT.

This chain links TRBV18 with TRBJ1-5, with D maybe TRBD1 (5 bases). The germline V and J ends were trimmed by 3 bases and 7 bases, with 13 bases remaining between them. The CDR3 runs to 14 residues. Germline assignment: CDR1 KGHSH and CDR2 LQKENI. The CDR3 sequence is CASSPAGLGQPQHF. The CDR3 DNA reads TGTGCCAGCTCACCGGCAGGGTTGGGACAGCCCCAGCATTTT.

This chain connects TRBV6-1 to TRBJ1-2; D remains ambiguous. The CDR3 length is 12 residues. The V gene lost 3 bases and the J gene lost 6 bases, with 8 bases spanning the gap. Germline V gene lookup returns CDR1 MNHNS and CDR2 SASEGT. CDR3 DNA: TGTGCCAGCAGTGACCGGGGAAATGGCTACACCTTC. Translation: CASSDRGNGYTF.

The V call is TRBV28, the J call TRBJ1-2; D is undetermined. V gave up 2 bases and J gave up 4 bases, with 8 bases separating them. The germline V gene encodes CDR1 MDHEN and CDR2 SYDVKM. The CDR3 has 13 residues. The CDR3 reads CASSLGGSYGYTF. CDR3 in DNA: TGTGCCAGCAGTTTAGGAGGGTCCTATGGCTACACCTTC.

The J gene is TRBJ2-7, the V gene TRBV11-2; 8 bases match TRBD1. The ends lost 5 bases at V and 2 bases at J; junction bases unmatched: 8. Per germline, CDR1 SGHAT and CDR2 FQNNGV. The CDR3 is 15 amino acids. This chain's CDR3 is CASSNGGQGPYEQYF. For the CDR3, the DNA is TGTGCCAGCAGCAATGGAGGACAGGGCCCCTACGAGCAGTACTTC.